The T cell receptor beta chain under discussion was sequenced for a study of sequential checkpoint blockade in melanoma (dated by TCRdb to between 2018 and 2021). Study-wide context: Patients were assigned by 1:1 randomization to either first-line nivolumab followed by ipilimumab (arm A) or ipilimumab followed by nivolumab (arm B). Maintenance nivolumab came after both trial sequences.

Points the paper makes about the study in general: Validation of the response-prediction model combining TCR metrics and mutation burden is needed in larger, independent patient cohorts.

From the cysteine up to the phenylalanine, the CDR3 has a length of 17 residues. Left in the record is the CDR3 DNA by itself, 51 bases read in frame from the first base. The germline V gene sets CDR1 to SGHRS and CDR2 to YFSETQ. V is trimmed back by 4 bases and J by 3 bases, and the junction contains 8 bases that no gene match accounts for. According to the study, the label for this sample's treatment or condition signals: randomized to nivolumab then ipilimumab (arm A) or the reverse (arm B). No trial patient had received prior DNA-damaging chemotherapy. Thawed PBMCs were sorted on a FACS Aria II flow cytometer to isolate live CD3+CD8+ cells negative for CD19 and CD56. Samples were obtained from patients with melanoma enrolled in CheckMate 064, a randomized, open-label phase II trial of sequential checkpoint blockade. Peripheral blood mononuclear cells were collected by leukapheresis, purified using Ficoll-Paque, and frozen in human serum containing approximately 9.8% DMSO. Immediately after sorting, the purity of sorted blood CD3+CD8+ cells was verified to be >98%, after which DNA was extracted.

TCRbeta CDR3 regions were immunosequenced from genomic DNA with the immunoSEQ Assay. Prior to high-throughput sequencing, genomic DNA was amplified by bias-controlled multiplex PCR. In the source study's methods: To quantify the absolute abundance of each unique TCRbeta CDR3 region, the sequences were collapsed and filtered. Clonality, defined as 1 minus Pielou's evenness, was calculated using only productive rearrangements. A previously published method was used to identify clones whose frequencies were significantly greater in on-treatment samples than in baseline samples. TCRdb retrieved this table from immuneACCESS and kept in-frame rearrangements only. Not all clones are present; in checked studies, unresolved V genes account for under half, and no reason is known for the remainder. Clone size and V and J calls were adopted from that table, with D and trimming inferred from the DNA. Counted in this sample were 25,000 to 35,000 clones; 75% to 90% of them appeared once. The ten biggest clones cover 22% of the sample.

In the case of this clone: This receptor's antigen is unknown. Per-base quality was not reported, and no clone a single base away is much larger than it.

Recombination joined TRBV5-1 with TRBJ2-1, and 12 junctional nucleotides match TRBD2. The sequences come from CD8+ T cells sorted from blood (inferred from file names), collected from a patient given nivolumab and ipilimumab in sequence. The sequence came from a human donor with melanoma. At the DNA level, the sequence is TGCGCCAGCAGCGTCTCTAGCGGGGGGGCGGGCTACAATGAGCAGTTCTTC. This sequence encodes CASSVSSGGAGYNEQFF.